The T cell receptor beta chain described here comes from a study of cytomegalovirus exposure and HLA in healthy donors. Turning to the study itself: For the 300 to 400 genotyped donors, approximately 83% fell within the Caucasian-associated ancestry cluster. Findings of the study overall: Using a false discovery rate of 0.05, a later analysis showed that some 16,000 TCR beta sequences were associated with HLA alleles. Usually a TCR sequence was rare, but some public TCRs were found in many donors.

A word on this clone: What it binds is unknown.

The primer mix had 60 Vbeta and 13 Jbeta primers. The assay was immunoSEQ multiplex PCR, and TCRdb's table has in-frame clones only and misses some. The profile covers roughly 100,000 clones, with 75% appearing a single time and around 2.6% taken by the ten largest. Sequencing used PBMCs. The origin of this receptor is a male donor in good health and CMV-seropositive.

The CDR3 DNA is TGTGCCAGCAGTGATCTAGCGGGGGATGTAGAGACCCAGTACTTC. Translation: CASSDLAGDVETQYF. The genes are TRBV2 and TRBJ2-5; 10 bases line up with TRBD2. CDR3 size: 15 residues. Germline trimming cut 3 bases from V and 4 bases from J; bases unmatched to any gene: 5. The germline V gene encodes CDR1 SNHLY and CDR2 FYNNEI.